The 20 T cell receptor beta chains reported below all come from one sample, sequenced in a study of blood T cell repertoires in COVID-19 (dated by TCRdb to between 2020 and 2021). The method behind the library was the immunoSEQ multiplex PCR assay. TCRdb provides this immuneACCESS table in a form limited to in-frame rearrangements. Some clones are lacking; in checked studies, under half of them reflect an unresolved V gene, and why the rest are absent is not known. A total of fewer than 85,000 clones appear in this sample, about 85% of them only once. The ten largest clones add up to around 9% of the sample. Material: peripheral blood. The receptor set was obtained from a human donor in a cohort sampled during active COVID-19.

The rearrangement joins TRBV29-1 to TRBJ1-3; D is ambiguous. CDR3 size: 13 residues. Germline assignment: CDR1 SQVTM and CDR2 ANQGSEA. Trimming took 5 bases from V and 0 from J, leaving 8 bases between them. This CDR3 is CSVSPGSGNTIYF. As DNA, the CDR3 is TGCAGCGTTAGCCCAGGCTCTGGAAACACCATATATTTT.

V gene TRBV6-5 combines with J gene TRBJ2-7; 10 bases agree with TRBD1. V lost 6 bases and J lost 3; bases outside the gene matches: 5. This CDR3 contains 14 residues. Germline CDR1 MNHEY, CDR2 SVGAGI. CDR3 DNA sequence: TGTGCCAGCAGACAGACAGGGGGCAGCTACGAGCAGTACTTC. Its protein product is CASRQTGGSYEQYF.

The rearrangement joins TRBV27 to TRBJ1-5; D uncertain. The length of the CDR3 is 13 residues. Trimming took 4 bases from V and 3 from J, leaving 7 bases between them. The germline gives CDR1 MNHEY, CDR2 SMNVEV (reference sequence). CDR3 DNA: TGTGCCAGCAGTTCCCTTTCCAATCAGCCCCAGCATTTT. It specifies CASSSLSNQPQHF.

The chain is built from TRBV6-4 and TRBJ2-3; 8 bases line up with TRBD1. The CDR3 length is 14 residues. Per the germline V gene, CDR1 is MRHNA and CDR2 is SNTAGT. V lost 3 bases, J lost 1 base, and 0 bases stayed unmatched. CDR3 DNA: TGTGCCAGCAGTGAGGGACAGGGCACAGATACGCAGTATTTT. It specifies CASSEGQGTDTQYF.

Only one count was recorded for this clone. The J gene is TRBJ2-1, the V gene TRBV7-2; TRBD1 matches 8 bases. CDR1 is SGHTA, CDR2 FQGNSA, per germline. This CDR3 is 15 amino acids long. The trim removed 5 bases at V and 1 base at J, leaving 4 bases unmatched. CDR3 amino acids: CASSPDRGSYNEQFF. CDR3 DNA sequence: TGTGCCAGCAGCCCCGACAGGGGTTCCTACAATGAGCAGTTCTTC.

V is TRBV3-1 (or the pseudogene TRBV3-2) and J is TRBJ2-5; 7 bases agree with TRBD2. CDR1 LGHDT and CDR2 YNNKEL come from the germline V gene (reference sequence). With 4 bases clipped from V and 1 base from J, the junction kept 9 bases outside the gene matches. The CDR3 spans 16 residues. CDR3 protein: CASSRSRASGQETQYF. The CDR3 nucleotides read TGTGCCAGCAGCCGGAGTCGGGCTAGCGGCCAAGAGACCCAGTACTTC.

The chain combines TRBV29-1 with TRBJ2-2; TRBD2 matches at 12 bases. V trimming: 6 bases; J trimming: 5 bases; junction bases outside the gene matches: 10. Looked up from germline, CDR1 is SQVTM and CDR2 is ANQGSEA. This CDR3 is built from 16 residues. CDR3 region: CSVGLAGGPGTGELFF. CDR3 nucleotide sequence: TGCAGCGTGGGGCTAGCGGGAGGGCCAGGGACCGGGGAGCTGTTTTTT.

This clone showed up just once. The chain has TRBV28 and TRBJ1-4; TRBD1 is a possible D gene (6 bases). Germline-derived CDR1 and CDR2 are MDHEN and SYDVKM. The CDR3 runs 16 residues. The ends were cut back, 6 bases at V and 0 bases at J, with 14 bases in the middle. In nucleotides, the CDR3 is TGTGCCAGCAGCTCCAGGGGAGCCGCAACTAATGAAAAACTGTTTTTT. It codes for CASSSRGAATNEKLFF.

The gene calls are TRBV5-1 and TRBJ2-1, with D possibly TRBD2 on 5 matching bases. The V gene lost 6 bases and the J gene lost 0 bases, with 13 bases spanning the gap. This CDR3 is built from 15 residues. Germline values: CDR1 SGHRS, CDR2 YFSETQ. The CDR3, as DNA: TGCGCCAGCACCCCCAGCGGAAGCTCCTACAATGAGCAGTTCTTC. This translates into CASTPSGSSYNEQFF. Based on the CDR3 plus reference TRBV5-1 and TRBJ2-1, the full variable domain is KAGVTQTPRYLIKTRGQQVTLSCSPISGHRSVSWYQQTPGQGLQFLFEYFSETQRNKGNFPGRFSGRQFSNSRSEMNVSTLELGDSALYLCASTPSGSSYNEQFFGPGTRLTVL.

This chain uses TRBV28 with TRBJ1-1; the D gene is possibly TRBD1 (5 bases). The CDR3 sequence is 14 residues long. V shed 5 bases and J shed 5 bases, with 15 bases lying between them. Germline CDR1 is MDHEN and CDR2 is SYDVKM. The DNA for the CDR3 is TGTGCCAGCAGTCGGACGGAGGGGTGGACTGAAGCTTTCTTT. It is translated as CASSRTEGWTEAFF.

The chain employs TRBV3-1 (or the pseudogene TRBV3-2) and TRBJ1-6; no reliable D call. Deletions cut 4 bases from V and 3 bases from J, with 16 bases between. This CDR3 region has 17 residues. Germline values: CDR1 LGHDT, CDR2 YNNKEL (reference sequence). CDR3 bases: TGTGCCAGCAGCCCCGTAAGATCGGGGAGCTATAATTCACCCCTCCACTTT. Translating it yields CASSPVRSGSYNSPLHF.

This chain connects TRBV7-2 to TRBJ2-7, with TRBD2 matching 15 bases. The CDR3 is made up of 17 amino acids. Germline loops: CDR1 SGHTA, CDR2 FQGNSA. V lost 5 bases, J lost 5 bases, and 10 bases stayed unmatched. The CDR3 coding sequence is TGTGCCAGCAGCCGCACGGGACTAGCGGGAGGCTTTGACGAGCAGTACTTC. Translating gives CASSRTGLAGGFDEQYF.

The rearrangement joins TRBV13 to TRBJ2-3, with D perhaps matching TRBD2 (6 bases). The CDR3 spans 16 residues. V was clipped by 3 bases and J by 6 bases, with 19 bases between them. Looked up from germline, CDR1 is PRHDT and CDR2 is FYEKMQ (reference sequence). For the CDR3, the DNA is TGTGCCAGCAGCTTTTACCGGGAGCCCGATGGGGATACGCAGTATTTT. This codes for CASSFYREPDGDTQYF.

The CDR3 sequence is CASSKRRWDSSTDTQYF. For the CDR3, the DNA is TGTGCCAGCAGCAAAAGGAGATGGGACAGCAGCACAGATACGCAGTATTTT. The chain is built from TRBV21-1 and TRBJ2-3; the D segment call TRBD1 is taken from the table without a DNA check. TRBV21-1 is termed a pseudogene. There are 17 residues in the CDR3.

The V gene is TRBV19, the J gene TRBJ2-7, with D possibly matching TRBD1 (6 bases). The V end lost 3 bases, the J end lost 1 base, and 13 bases lay between the germline ends. The germline V gene has CDR1 LNHDA and CDR2 SQIVND (reference sequence). The CDR3 sequence is 15 residues long. The CDR3: CASSMSGQVSYEQYF. DNA of the CDR3: TGTGCCAGTAGTATGTCGGGACAAGTTTCCTACGAGCAGTACTTC.

The chain joins TRBV10-1 to TRBJ2-2; no definite D call. In germline, CDR1 is WNHNN, CDR2 SYGVQD (reference sequence). The CDR3 runs to 13 residues. Trimming removed 9 bases at V and 4 bases at J, with 12 bases between. The CDR3 spells CARPPGSTGELFF. The CDR3 bases are TGCGCCAGACCTCCGGGTTCCACCGGGGAGCTGTTTTTT.

On this clone itself: Other nucleotide sequences in the sample specify the same CDR3. The chain employs TRBV15 and TRBJ1-5, with D hard to call. V was cut by 0 bases and J by 4 bases, with 4 bases left in between. Germline V CDR1 and CDR2: LNHNV, YYDKDF (reference sequence). The CDR3 extends over 13 amino acids. The CDR3 DNA sequence: TGTGCCACCAGCAGAGACAGAAATCAGCCCCAGCATTTT. Encoded protein: CATSRDRNQPQHF.

J is TRBJ1-2 and V is TRBV6-4; unclear D gene. V shed 6 bases and J shed 4 bases, with 15 bases lying between them. Germline-derived CDR1 and CDR2 are MRHNA and SNTAGT. CDR3 length: 14 amino acids. CDR3 sequence: CASSPSSDFYGYTF. The DNA of the CDR3 is TGTGCCAGCAGCCCCTCGTCAGATTTCTATGGCTACACCTTC.

This clone came up once. V and J are TRBV7-2 and TRBJ2-6; D gene ambiguous. V gave up 2 bases and J gave up 1 base, with 6 bases separating them. Germline V gene data show CDR1 as SGHTA and CDR2 as FQGNSA. The CDR3 covers 15 residues. CDR3 residues: CASSLSLSGANVLTF. The CDR3 DNA is TGTGCCAGCAGCTTAAGCCTGTCTGGGGCCAACGTCCTGACTTTC.

This clone was observed once. The chain couples TRBV5-1 to TRBJ1-2, with TRBD1 matching 9 bases. Germline V lookup: CDR1 SGHRS, CDR2 YFSETQ. J was trimmed by 5 bases and V by 2 bases; bases with no gene match: 7. CDR3 length: 15 residues. CDR3 DNA sequence: TGCGCCAGCAGCTTAGAGGGACAGGGTCGGTATGGCTACACCTTC. Translating gives CASSLEGQGRYGYTF.